Included here is one T cell receptor beta chain sequence, with context. Sample time point: blood 2 weeks post-SBRT. Treatment noted: 15 Gy SBRT to primary tumor, nephrectomy 4 weeks later. These data are taken from a study of radiation and T cells in renal cell carcinoma. Looking at the study overall: Nephrectomy followed 15 Gy stereotactic body radiation by 4 weeks.

Profiling relied on immunoSEQ multiplex PCR, and the TCRdb table lists in-frame clones only, not all of them. The table shows some 60,000 clones, with roughly four fifths occurring only once. The source is a man in his 60s with renal cell carcinoma. Sample: blood, taken from a patient whose treatment included radiotherapy and nephrectomy.

CDR3 bases: TGTGCCATCAGTGAGTCATTAGACAGGGGTAAACGGAATGAGCAGTTCTTC. Its protein is CAISESLDRGKRNEQFF. This chain connects TRBV10-3 to TRBJ2-1, with TRBD1 matching over 8 bases. The ends lost 0 bases at V and 7 bases at J; junction bases unmatched: 11. CDR1 is ENHRY, CDR2 SYGVKD, per germline. The CDR3 is 17 residues long.